This T cell receptor (beta chain) was recovered during a study of blood T cell repertoires in COVID-19. Only a few counts were recorded for this clone. The table came from immunoSEQ multiplex PCR; TCRdb's copy has only in-frame clones and leaves some out. The sample lists 95,000 to 150,000 clones, approximately 85% occurring once. This clonotype was sampled from a man older than 75 with acute or convalescent COVID-19. The material sequenced was peripheral blood.

The CDR3 region has the DNA TGTGCCAGCAGCGCGGGGACAGGGGTTCAAGAGACCCAGTACTTC. This translates into CASSAGTGVQETQYF. The chain carries TRBV11-3 and TRBJ2-5; 10 bases line up with TRBD1. The CDR3 is made up of 15 amino acids. Germline V lookup: CDR1 SGHNT, CDR2 YENEEA. V lost 5 bases and J lost 2; bases outside the gene matches: 5.